A single sample gave rise to the 21 T cell receptor beta chains below, sequenced in a study of T cell repertoires in cytomegalovirus infection. Using its own MiXCR run on the reads, TCRdb lists one record per CDR3 protein. The sample shows about 190,000 distinct CDR3 sequences, roughly 27% of them seen only once. The specimen sequenced was PBMCs. All receptors come from a human donor in good health (CMV status not recorded). Some clones in this sample may be carry-over from other donors' samples.

The V call is TRBV14, the J call TRBJ2-7; 7 bases agree with TRBD1. J lost 5 bases, V lost 0 bases, and 1 base had no gene match. Germline CDR1 is SGHDN and CDR2 is FVKESK. CDR3 length equals 13 residues. Written as DNA, the CDR3 is TGTGCCAGCAGCCAAGAAAGGGGGCACGAGCAGTACTTC. Its protein is CASSQERGHEQYF. Drawing the rest from reference TRBV14 and TRBJ2-7, the complete variable domain is EAGVTQFPSHSVIEKGQTVTLRCDPISGHDNLYWYRRVMGKEIKFLLHFVKESKQDESGMPNNRFLAERTGGTYSTLKVQPAELEDSGVYFCASSQERGHEQYFGPGTRLTVT.

This chain uses TRBV7-9 with TRBJ2-3; the D is unclear. Germline CDR1 is SEHNR and CDR2 is FQNEAQ (reference sequence). The CDR3 has 15 amino acids. The V gene lost 4 bases and the J gene lost 0 bases, with 11 bases spanning the gap. CDR3 DNA sequence: TGTGCCAGCAGCTCCCCCTCGGAAAGCACAGATACGCAGTATTTT. The encoded protein is CASSSPSESTDTQYF.

This CDR3 is CASSLRTSVPNSPLHF. The CDR3 DNA reads TGTGCCAGCAGCTTGAGGACATCGGTGCCCAATTCACCCCTCCACTTT. V usage is TRBV5-5 and J usage is TRBJ1-6; weak D call: TRBD1 (5 bases). With 1 base removed from V and 7 bases from J, the gap between germline ends came to 15 bases. Germline-derived CDR1 and CDR2 are SGHKS and YYEKEE (reference sequence). This CDR3 contains 16 residues. Together with reference TRBV5-5 and TRBJ1-6, the CDR3 gives the full variable domain: DAGVTQSPTHLIKTRGQQVTLRCSPISGHKSVSWYQQVLGQGPQFIFQYYEKEERGRGNFPDRFSARQFPNYSSELNVNALLLGDSALYLCASSLRTSVPNSPLHFGNGTRLTVT.

This clonotype has ten or more counts. This chain joins TRBV12-3 or TRBV12-4 and TRBJ2-3; 8 positions agree with TRBD1. V dropped 7 bases and J dropped 3; count of bases not matched to a gene: 9. CDR3 size: 15 residues. The CDR3 sequence: CASTLGQGATDTQYF. The CDR3 DNA reads TGTGCCAGCACCTTGGGGCAGGGGGCAACAGATACGCAGTATTTT.

In this sample, this clonotype turned up a few times. The V call is TRBV3-1, the J call TRBJ2-3; 11 positions match TRBD2. Germline CDR1 LGHDT, CDR2 YNNKEL (reference sequence). This CDR3 spans 18 amino acids. V shed 1 base, J shed 2 bases, and the junction held 8 bases outside the gene matches. This CDR3 is CASSQVTSGGRDTDTQYF. The CDR3 nucleotides are TGTGCCAGCAGCCAAGTTACTAGCGGGGGCCGGGACACAGATACGCAGTATTTT.

The chain carries TRBV6-6 and TRBJ2-6; 7 nucleotides align to TRBD1. There are 17 residues in the CDR3. Germline-derived CDR1 and CDR2 are MNHNY and SVGAGI (reference sequence). Trimming removed 0 bases from V and 0 bases from J; junction bases left unmatched: 2. CDR3 loop: CASSYSSGGSGANVLTF. In nucleotides, the CDR3 is TGTGCCAGCAGTTACTCGTCAGGGGGCTCTGGGGCCAACGTCCTGACTTTC.

Sample share makes this clonotype medium-sized. The V gene is TRBV7-8, the J gene TRBJ2-7; 8 bases fit TRBD1. CDR3 length: 15 residues. V lost 5 bases to trimming and J lost 2 bases; unmatched junction nucleotides: 8. CDR1 and CDR2 (germline): SGHVS, FQNEAQ. The CDR3 region has the DNA TGTGCCAGCAGCCCCACCGGGACAGGAGCCTACGAGCAGTACTTC. This sequence encodes CASSPTGTGAYEQYF.

Notes on this clonotype: A junction boundary mismatches the germline segment, possibly from a read error. The chain links TRBV6-2 or TRBV6-3 to TRBJ2-1, with a weak D call TRBD2 (6 bases). Germline CDR1 MNHEY, CDR2 SVGEGT. This CDR3 is 14 amino acids long. CDR3 in amino acids: CASSYRRDFNVQFF. CDR3 nucleotides: TGTGCCAGCAGTTACAGAAGGGACTTCAATGTGCAGTTCTTC.

This clonotype was detected ten times or more. This rearrangement joins TRBV7-2 to TRBJ1-3; D gene uncertain. The V end lost 4 bases, the J end lost 4 bases, and 8 bases lay between the germline ends. The germline V gene encodes CDR1 SGHTA and CDR2 FQGNSA. This CDR3 is built from 13 residues. The CDR3 protein is CASSSPGGNTIYF. In DNA, the CDR3 is TGTGCCAGCAGCTCCCCAGGCGGAAACACCATATATTTT. The full variable domain, rest sourced from reference TRBV7-2 and TRBJ1-3, is GAGVSQSPSNKVTEKGKDVELRCDPISGHTALYWYRQSLGQGLEFLIYFQGNSAPDKSGLPSDRFSAERTGGSVSTLTIQRTQQEDSAVYLCASSSPGGNTIYFGEGSWLTVV.

This clonotype showed up just a few times. This chain links TRBV2 with TRBJ1-2; D perhaps matches TRBD1 (5 bases). V gave up 8 bases and J gave up 4 bases, with 17 bases separating them. The CDR3 extends over 14 amino acids. In germline, CDR1 is SNHLY, CDR2 FYNNEI. CDR3 in amino acids: CASEVGVTGYGYTF. The CDR3 DNA follows: TGTGCCAGCGAGGTTGGCGTTACAGGCTATGGCTACACCTTC.

The rearrangement uses TRBV6-5 and TRBJ1-1, with TRBD1 matching over 9 bases. The CDR3 spans 13 residues. V lost 7 bases and J lost 4; bases outside the gene matches: 4. Germline V lookup: CDR1 MNHEY, CDR2 SVGAGI. This CDR3 is CASIRQGGTEAFF. The CDR3 DNA reads TGTGCCAGCATACGACAGGGGGGCACTGAAGCTTTCTTT.

The chain has TRBV12-3 or TRBV12-4 and TRBJ2-1; a weak D match, TRBD2 (5 bases). The CDR3 is made up of 14 amino acids. With 5 bases removed from V and 3 bases from J, the gap between germline ends came to 11 bases. This chain's CDR3 is CASSPGVLYNEQFF. The CDR3 nucleotides read TGTGCCAGCAGTCCCGGGGTACTCTACAATGAGCAGTTCTTC.

This sequence joins TRBV6-2 or TRBV6-3 and TRBJ2-5; D unresolved. CDR1 and CDR2 from the germline V gene are MNHEY and SVGEGT. The CDR3 is 15 residues long. V was trimmed by 6 bases and J by 4 bases, leaving 18 bases between them. CDR3 sequence: CASSYPEFWGETQYF. For the CDR3, the DNA is TGTGCCAGCAGCTACCCCGAATTTTGGGGAGAGACCCAGTACTTC.

This clonotype was counted ten times or more. The chain has TRBV7-6 and TRBJ2-1; the D is unclear. The germline V and J ends were trimmed by 6 bases and 7 bases, with 19 bases remaining between them. The CDR3 length is 15 residues. Germline-derived CDR1 and CDR2 are SGHVS and FNYEAQ. The CDR3 is CASSSGPESGNEQFF. The CDR3 DNA follows: TGTGCCAGCAGTTCCGGGCCAGAATCGGGTAATGAGCAGTTCTTC.

The sample holds a few counts of this clonotype. The V call is TRBV2, the J call TRBJ2-3; D is ambiguous. The CDR3 is 13 residues long. Germline V lookup: CDR1 SNHLY, CDR2 FYNNEI. Trimming removed 6 bases from V and 8 bases from J, with 15 bases in between. This CDR3 is CASSYTWIGTQYF. DNA for the CDR3: TGTGCCAGCAGCTATACTTGGATCGGTACGCAGTATTTT.

J is TRBJ2-1 and V is TRBV2; D not resolved. V gave up 4 bases and J gave up 0 bases, with 10 bases separating them. The germline gives CDR1 SNHLY, CDR2 FYNNEI. The CDR3 has 15 amino acids. The CDR3 sequence: CASSVASYSYNEQFF. The CDR3 nucleotides are TGTGCCAGCAGTGTTGCGTCGTACTCCTACAATGAGCAGTTCTTC.

This clonotype was recorded many times. This rearrangement joins TRBV5-6 to TRBJ2-5; D is undetermined. V was trimmed by 2 bases and J by 6 bases, leaving 14 bases between them. CDR3 size: 14 residues. The germline CDR1 and CDR2 sequences are SGHDT and YYEEEE. CDR3 bases: TGTGCCAGCAGCTTAGTGAAGGCAACGAAGACCCAGTACTTC. Its translation is CASSLVKATKTQYF.

The genes are TRBV11-3 and TRBJ1-5, with unresolved D. This CDR3 has 19 amino acids. V shed 9 bases and J shed 0 bases, with 27 bases lying between them. Germline V lookup: CDR1 SGHNT, CDR2 YENEEA. The CDR3 region has the DNA TGTGCCAGAAGCCTTTCGGACGGGCCAGGTTCCGTTAGCAATCAGCCCCAGCATTTT. Protein: CARSLSDGPGSVSNQPQHF. Looking up the rest from reference TRBV11-3 and TRBJ1-5 gives the full variable domain: EAGVVQSPRYKIIEKKQPVAFWCNPISGHNTLYWYLQNLGQGPELLIRYENEEAVDDSQLPKDRFSAERLKGVDSTLKIQPAELGDSAVYLCARSLSDGPGSVSNQPQHFGDGTRLSIL.

The rearrangement uses TRBV7-3 and TRBJ2-3, with a weak D call TRBD2 (7 bases). Looked up from germline, CDR1 is SGHTA and CDR2 is FQGTGA. This CDR3 region has 16 residues. Trimming removed 2 bases at V and 5 bases at J, with 17 bases between. CDR3 bases: TGTGCCAGCAGCTTATCAGCGCGGGGGCTTGGAGATACGCAGTATTTT. It codes for CASSLSARGLGDTQYF.

The gene calls are TRBV7-8 and TRBJ2-5, with TRBD2 matching 9 bases. Germline assignment: CDR1 SGHVS and CDR2 FQNEAQ. V shed 1 base, J shed 2 bases, and the junction held 8 bases outside the gene matches. The CDR3 length is 17 residues. The CDR3 nucleotides read TGTGCCAGCAGCTTAGAGTTGACTAGCGGCTCTCAAGAGACCCAGTACTTC. This codes for CASSLELTSGSQETQYF.

This clonotype was seen more than once but under ten times. The chain couples TRBV5-1 to TRBJ1-3, with D perhaps TRBD1 (6 bases). This CDR3 is 17 amino acids long. V was cut by 0 bases and J by 0 bases, with 13 bases left in between. From germline, CDR1 is SGHRS and CDR2 YFSETQ. CDR3 coding DNA: TGCGCCAGCAGCTTGGGACAGGACCGAATCTCTGGAAACACCATATATTTT. Translation gives CASSLGQDRISGNTIYF.